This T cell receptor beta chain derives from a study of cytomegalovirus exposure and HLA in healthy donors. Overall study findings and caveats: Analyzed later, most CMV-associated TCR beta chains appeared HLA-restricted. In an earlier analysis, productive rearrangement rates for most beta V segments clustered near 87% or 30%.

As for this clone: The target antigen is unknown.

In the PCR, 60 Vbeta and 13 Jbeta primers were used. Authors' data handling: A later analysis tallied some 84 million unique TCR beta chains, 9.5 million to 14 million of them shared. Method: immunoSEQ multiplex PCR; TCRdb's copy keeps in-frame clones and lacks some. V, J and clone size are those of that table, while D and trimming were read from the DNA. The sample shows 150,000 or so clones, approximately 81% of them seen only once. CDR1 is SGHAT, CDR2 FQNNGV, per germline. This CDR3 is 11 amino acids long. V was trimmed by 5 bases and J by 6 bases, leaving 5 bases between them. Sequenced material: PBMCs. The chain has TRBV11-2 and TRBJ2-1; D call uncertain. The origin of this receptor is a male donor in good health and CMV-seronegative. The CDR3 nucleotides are TGTGCCAGCAGCCCTCTCAATGAGCAGTTCTTC. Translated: CASSPLNEQFF.